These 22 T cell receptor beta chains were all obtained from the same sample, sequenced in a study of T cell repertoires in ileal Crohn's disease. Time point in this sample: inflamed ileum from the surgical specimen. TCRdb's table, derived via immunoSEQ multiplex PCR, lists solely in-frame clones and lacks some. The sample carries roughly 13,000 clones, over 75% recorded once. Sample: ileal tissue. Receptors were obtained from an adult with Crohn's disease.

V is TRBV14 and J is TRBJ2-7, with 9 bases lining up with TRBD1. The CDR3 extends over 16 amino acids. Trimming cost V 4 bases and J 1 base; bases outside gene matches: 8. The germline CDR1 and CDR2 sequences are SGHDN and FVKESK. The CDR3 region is CASSPWPGQGSYEQYF. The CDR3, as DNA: TGTGCCAGCAGCCCGTGGCCGGGACAGGGATCCTACGAGCAGTACTTC.

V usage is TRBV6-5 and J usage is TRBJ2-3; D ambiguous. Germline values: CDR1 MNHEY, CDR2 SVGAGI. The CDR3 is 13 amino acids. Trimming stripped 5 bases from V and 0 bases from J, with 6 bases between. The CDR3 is CASSAVSTDTQYF. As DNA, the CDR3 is TGTGCCAGCAGTGCAGTGAGCACAGATACGCAGTATTTT.

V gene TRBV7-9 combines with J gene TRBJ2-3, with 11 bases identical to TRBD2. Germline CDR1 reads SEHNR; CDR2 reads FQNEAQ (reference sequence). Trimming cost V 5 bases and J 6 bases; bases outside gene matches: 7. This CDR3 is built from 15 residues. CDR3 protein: CASSVRLAGQDTQYF. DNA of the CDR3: TGTGCCAGCAGCGTAAGACTAGCGGGGCAGGATACGCAGTATTTT.

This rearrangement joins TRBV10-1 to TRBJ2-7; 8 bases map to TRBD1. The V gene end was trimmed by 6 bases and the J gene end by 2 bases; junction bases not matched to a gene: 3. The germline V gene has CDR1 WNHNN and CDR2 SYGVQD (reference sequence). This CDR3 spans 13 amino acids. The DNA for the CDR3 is TGCGCCAGCAGCCCACAGGGGGCCTACGAGCAGTACTTC. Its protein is CASSPQGAYEQYF.

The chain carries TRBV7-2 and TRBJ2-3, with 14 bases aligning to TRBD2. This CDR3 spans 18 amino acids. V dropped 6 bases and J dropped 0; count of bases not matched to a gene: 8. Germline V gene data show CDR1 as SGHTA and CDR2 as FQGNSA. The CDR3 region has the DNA TGTGCCAGCAGGCCTACGGGACTAGCGGGGGAGAGCACAGATACGCAGTATTTT. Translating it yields CASRPTGLAGESTDTQYF.

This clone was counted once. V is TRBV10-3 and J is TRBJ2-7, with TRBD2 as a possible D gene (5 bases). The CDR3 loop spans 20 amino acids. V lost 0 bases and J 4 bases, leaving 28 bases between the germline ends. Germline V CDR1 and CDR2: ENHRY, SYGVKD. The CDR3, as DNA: TGTGCCATCAGTGAGTCGGAAGGACTGGAACCACACCTCAAGTCGTACGAGCAGTACTTC. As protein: CAISESEGLEPHLKSYEQYF.

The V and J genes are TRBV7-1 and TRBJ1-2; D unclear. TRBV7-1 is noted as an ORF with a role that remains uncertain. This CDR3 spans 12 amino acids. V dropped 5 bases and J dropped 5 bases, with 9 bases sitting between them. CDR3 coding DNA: TGTGCCAGCAGCCTGGGCCCGTATGGCTACACCTTC. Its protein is CASSLGPYGYTF.

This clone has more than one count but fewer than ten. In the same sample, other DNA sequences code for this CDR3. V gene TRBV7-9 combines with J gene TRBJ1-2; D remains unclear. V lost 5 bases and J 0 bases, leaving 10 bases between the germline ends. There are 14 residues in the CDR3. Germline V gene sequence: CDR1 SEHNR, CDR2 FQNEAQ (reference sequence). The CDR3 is CASSPSGSNYGYTF. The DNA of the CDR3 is TGTGCCAGCAGCCCTTCCGGGTCTAACTATGGCTACACCTTC.

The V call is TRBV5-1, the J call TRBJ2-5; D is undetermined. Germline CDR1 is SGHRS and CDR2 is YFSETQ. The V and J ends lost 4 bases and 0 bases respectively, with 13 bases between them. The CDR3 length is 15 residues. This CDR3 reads CASSRLPGYQETQYF. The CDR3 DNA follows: TGCGCCAGCAGCCGCCTTCCCGGGTACCAAGAGACCCAGTACTTC.

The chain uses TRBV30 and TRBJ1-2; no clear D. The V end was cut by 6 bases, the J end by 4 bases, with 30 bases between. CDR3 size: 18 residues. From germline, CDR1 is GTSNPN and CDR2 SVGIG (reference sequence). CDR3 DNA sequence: TGTGCCTGTCCATGGGTCCCCCGCCCCCAGAGACAACCCTATGGCTACACCTTC. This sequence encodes CACPWVPRPQRQPYGYTF.

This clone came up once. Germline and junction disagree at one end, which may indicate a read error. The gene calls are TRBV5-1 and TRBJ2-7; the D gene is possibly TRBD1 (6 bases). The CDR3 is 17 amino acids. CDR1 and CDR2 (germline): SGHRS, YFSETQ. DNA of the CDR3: TGCGCCAGCAGCTCCCAATCAGACCCAGGGAAATGGGGGCTACGTACCTTC. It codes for CASSSQSDPGKWGLRTF. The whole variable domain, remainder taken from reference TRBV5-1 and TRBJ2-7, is KAGVTQTPRYLIKTRGQQVTLSCSPISGHRSVSWYQQTPGQGLQFLFEYFSETQRNKGNFPGRFSGRQFSNSRSEMNVSTLELGDSALYLCASSSQSDPGKWGLRTFGPGTRLTVT.

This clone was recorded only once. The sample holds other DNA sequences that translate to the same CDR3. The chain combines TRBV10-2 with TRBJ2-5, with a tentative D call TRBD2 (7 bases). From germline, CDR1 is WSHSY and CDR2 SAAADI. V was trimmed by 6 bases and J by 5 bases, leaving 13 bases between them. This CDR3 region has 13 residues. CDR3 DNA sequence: TGCGCCAGCAGCGGGGGCGGGGGTGAGACCCAGTACTTC. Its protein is CASSGGGGETQYF.

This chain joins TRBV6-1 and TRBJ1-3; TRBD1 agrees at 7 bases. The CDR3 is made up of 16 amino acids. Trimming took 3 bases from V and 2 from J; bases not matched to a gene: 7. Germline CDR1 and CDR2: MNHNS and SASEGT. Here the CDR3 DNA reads TGTGCCAGCAGTGACCCTCGTGGGACAGCTGGAAACACCATATATTTT. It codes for CASSDPRGTAGNTIYF.

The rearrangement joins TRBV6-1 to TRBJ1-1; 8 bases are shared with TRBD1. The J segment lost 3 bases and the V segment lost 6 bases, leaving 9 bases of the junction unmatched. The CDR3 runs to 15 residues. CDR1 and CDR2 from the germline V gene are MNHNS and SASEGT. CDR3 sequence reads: CASRTQGVRDTEAFF. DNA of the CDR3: TGTGCCAGCAGAACACAGGGGGTCAGGGACACTGAAGCTTTCTTT.

In DNA form, the CDR3 reads TGCGCCAGCAGCCGGAGGGGACTAGCGGGGGGACTCCCTAGCGAGCAGTACTTC. Translating gives CASSRRGLAGGLPSEQYF. V usage is TRBV5-1 and J usage is TRBJ2-7, with 15 positions matching TRBD2. Germline V CDR1 and CDR2: SGHRS, YFSETQ. This CDR3 region has 18 residues. V lost 4 bases and J lost 6; bases outside the gene matches: 14.

For the CDR3, the DNA is TGTGCCAGCAGTGAAGCGGTGGGCGTACAGGGGGATGGCTACACCTTC. It translates to CASSEAVGVQGDGYTF. The chain links TRBV6-1 to TRBJ1-2; 8 bases fit TRBD1. The V segment lost 0 bases and the J segment 6 bases; nucleotides outside the gene matches: 9. The CDR3 length is 16 residues. Germline-derived CDR1 and CDR2 are MNHNS and SASEGT.

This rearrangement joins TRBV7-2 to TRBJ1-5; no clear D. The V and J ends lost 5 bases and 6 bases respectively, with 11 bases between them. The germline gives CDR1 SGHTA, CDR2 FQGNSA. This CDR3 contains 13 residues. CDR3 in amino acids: CASSTAWTQPQHF. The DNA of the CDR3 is TGTGCCAGCAGCACCGCATGGACTCAGCCCCAGCATTTT.

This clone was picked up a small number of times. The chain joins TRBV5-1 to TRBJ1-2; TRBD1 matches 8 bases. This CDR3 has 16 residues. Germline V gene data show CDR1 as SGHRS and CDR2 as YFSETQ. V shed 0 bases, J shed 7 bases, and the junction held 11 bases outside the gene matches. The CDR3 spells CASSLEAGGSPGGYTF. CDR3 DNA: TGCGCCAGCAGCTTGGAGGCAGGGGGCTCCCCGGGTGGCTACACCTTC.

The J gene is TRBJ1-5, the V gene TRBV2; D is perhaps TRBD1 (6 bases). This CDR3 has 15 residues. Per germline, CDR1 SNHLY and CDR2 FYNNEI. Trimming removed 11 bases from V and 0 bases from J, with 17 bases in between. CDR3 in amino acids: CASAPGEDSNQPQHF. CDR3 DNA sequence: TGTGCCTCAGCCCCAGGGGAGGATAGCAATCAGCCCCAGCATTTT.

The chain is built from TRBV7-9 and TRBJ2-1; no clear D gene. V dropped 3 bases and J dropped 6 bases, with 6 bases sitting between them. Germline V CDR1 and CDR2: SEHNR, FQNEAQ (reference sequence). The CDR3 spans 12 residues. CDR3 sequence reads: CASSFPRNEQFF. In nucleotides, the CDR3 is TGTGCCAGCAGCTTTCCCCGCAATGAGCAGTTCTTC.

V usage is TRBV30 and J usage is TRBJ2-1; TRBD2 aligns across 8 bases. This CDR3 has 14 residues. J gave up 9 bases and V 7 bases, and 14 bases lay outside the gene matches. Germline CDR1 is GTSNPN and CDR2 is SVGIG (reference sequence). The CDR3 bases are TGTGCCTCGAACAAGGGGCGGGGGGAGGTTGAGCAGTTCTTC. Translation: CASNKGRGEVEQFF.

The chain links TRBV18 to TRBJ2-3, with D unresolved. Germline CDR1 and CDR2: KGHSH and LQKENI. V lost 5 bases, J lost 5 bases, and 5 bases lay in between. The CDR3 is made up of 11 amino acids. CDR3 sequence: CASSYRDTQYF. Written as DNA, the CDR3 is TGTGCCAGCTCATACAGAGATACGCAGTATTTT.